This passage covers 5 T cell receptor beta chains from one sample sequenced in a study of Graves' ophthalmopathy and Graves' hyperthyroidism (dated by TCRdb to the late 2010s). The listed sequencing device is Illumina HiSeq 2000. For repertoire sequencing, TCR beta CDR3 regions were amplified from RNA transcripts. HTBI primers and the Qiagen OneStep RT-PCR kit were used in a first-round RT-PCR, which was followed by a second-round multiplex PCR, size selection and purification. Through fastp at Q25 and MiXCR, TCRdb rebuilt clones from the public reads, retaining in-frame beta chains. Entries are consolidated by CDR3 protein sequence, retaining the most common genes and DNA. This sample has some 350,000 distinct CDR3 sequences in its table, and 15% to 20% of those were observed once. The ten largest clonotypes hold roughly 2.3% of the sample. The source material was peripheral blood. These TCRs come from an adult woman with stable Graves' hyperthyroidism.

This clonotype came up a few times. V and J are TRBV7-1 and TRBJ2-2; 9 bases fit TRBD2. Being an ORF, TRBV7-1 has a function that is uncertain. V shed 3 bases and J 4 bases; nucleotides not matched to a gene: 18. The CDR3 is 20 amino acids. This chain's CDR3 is CASSSKSGLAGEISTGELFF. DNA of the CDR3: TGTGCCAGCAGCTCCAAGTCCGGGTTAGCGGGAGAAATTTCCACCGGGGAGCTGTTTTTT.

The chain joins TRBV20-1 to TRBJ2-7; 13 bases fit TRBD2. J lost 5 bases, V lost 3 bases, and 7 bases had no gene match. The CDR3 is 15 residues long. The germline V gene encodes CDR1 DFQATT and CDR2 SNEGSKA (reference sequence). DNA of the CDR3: TGCAGTGCTAGCCTACTAGCGGGGGGGGCCAACGAGCAGTACTTC. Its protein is CSASLLAGGANEQYF.

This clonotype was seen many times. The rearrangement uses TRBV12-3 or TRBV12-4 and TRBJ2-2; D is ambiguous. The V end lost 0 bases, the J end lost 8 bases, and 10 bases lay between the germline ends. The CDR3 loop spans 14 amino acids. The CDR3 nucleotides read TGTGCCAGCAGTTTAGCGTCAGCTACTGGGGAGCTGTTTTTT. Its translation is CASSLASATGELFF.

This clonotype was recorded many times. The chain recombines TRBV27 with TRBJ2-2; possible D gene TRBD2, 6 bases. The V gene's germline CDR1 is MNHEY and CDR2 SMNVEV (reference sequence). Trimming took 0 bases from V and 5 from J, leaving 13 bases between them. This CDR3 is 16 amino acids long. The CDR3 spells CASSLSRDFRTGELFF. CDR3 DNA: TGTGCCAGCAGTTTATCCCGGGACTTTCGGACCGGGGAGCTGTTTTTT.

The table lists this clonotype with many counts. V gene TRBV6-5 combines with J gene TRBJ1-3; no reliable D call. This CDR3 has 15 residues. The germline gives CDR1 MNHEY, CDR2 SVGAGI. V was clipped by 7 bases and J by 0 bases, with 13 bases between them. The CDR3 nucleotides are TGTGCCAGCAAAACTATCCGGGCCTCTGGAAACACCATATATTTT. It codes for CASKTIRASGNTIYF.